This T cell receptor (beta chain) was identified during a study of cytomegalovirus exposure and HLA in healthy donors. Study results and caveats: Later analysis suggested links between common viral pathogens and several top significant clusters.

60 Vbeta and 13 Jbeta primers were used in PCR. TCRdb's table, derived via immunoSEQ multiplex PCR, lists solely in-frame clones and lacks some. The sample consists of about 96,000 clones, about four fifths of them appearing once. The CDR3 consists of 11 residues. V dropped 5 bases and J dropped 7; count of bases not matched to a gene: 1. Per germline, CDR1 MNHEY and CDR2 SVGAGI. Notes on this clone: What it binds is not known.

The sequence derives from a female donor in good health and CMV-seropositive. The chain is built from TRBV6-5 and TRBJ1-2; 7 positions match TRBD1. The specimen was PBMCs. CDR3 in amino acids: CASSNRGGYTF. The CDR3 region has the DNA TGTGCCAGCAGTAACAGGGGTGGCTACACCTTC.